This T cell receptor (beta chain) was retrieved from a study of tumor and adjacent non-tumor tissue in lung cancer. V was shortened by 2 bases and J by 5 bases, with 16 bases between the two germline ends. Germline CDR1 and CDR2: MGHRA and YSYEKL. CDR3 size: 16 residues. A modified ARM-PCR protocol with three rounds of nested PCR amplified TCRbeta. TCRdb processed the multiplex PCR reads anew with MiXCR; each CDR3 protein has one entry. The sample includes tens of thousands of distinct CDR3 sequences, around 64% seen only once; the top ten take about 32%. This sample's RNA came from whole unsorted tissue. More than 3 cm separated this lung sample from the edge of the tumor.

This clonotype was sampled from a man between 65 and 79 years old with non-small cell lung cancer. The sample comprised distant non-tumor lung tissue. The chain employs TRBV4-1 and TRBJ1-5, with D possibly being TRBD1 (5 bases). The CDR3 is CASSQRGLINDQPQHF. Written as DNA, the CDR3 is TGCGCCAGCAGCCAAAGGGGCCTGATAAATGATCAGCCCCAGCATTTT.